A single sample is the source of the 18 T cell receptor beta chains below, sequenced in a study of technical replicates of blood from a handful of donors. Generated by immunoSEQ multiplex PCR, the TCRdb table keeps only in-frame clones and is missing some. This table has about 14,000 clones, roughly 94% appearing once. The sample consisted of PBMCs. The receptors were gathered from a human donor in good health.

The CDR3 sequence is CPGRNRQARKTYGYTF. Here the CDR3 DNA reads TGTCCTGGGAGAAATCGGCAAGCGAGAAAGACCTATGGCTACACCTTC. The chain combines TRBV22-1 with TRBJ1-2. TRBV22-1 corresponds to a pseudogene. The CDR3 length is 16 residues.

This clone has a single count. The chain employs TRBV2 and TRBJ1-5, with D possibly matching TRBD1 (5 bases). With 2 bases removed from V and 1 base from J, the gap between germline ends came to 9 bases. The CDR3 sequence is 15 residues long. Germline values: CDR1 SNHLY, CDR2 FYNNEI. For the CDR3, the DNA is TGTGCCAGCAGTGAACAGGGCTTAAGCAATCAGCCCCAGCATTTT. Translation gives CASSEQGLSNQPQHF.

The J gene is TRBJ2-7, the V gene TRBV28; 9 positions agree with TRBD1. The ends lost 10 bases at V and 4 bases at J; junction bases unmatched: 5. This CDR3 is 12 amino acids long. Germline V gene data show CDR1 as MDHEN and CDR2 as SYDVKM. CDR3 loop: CATSTGGYEQYF. The CDR3 DNA reads TGTGCCACCTCGACAGGGGGGTACGAGCAGTACTTC.

This chain connects TRBV30 to TRBJ2-1; weak D call: TRBD2 (6 bases). Germline CDR1 GTSNPN, CDR2 SVGIG (reference sequence). The length of the CDR3 is 13 residues. Trimming took 2 bases from V and 5 from J, leaving 10 bases between them. DNA for the CDR3: TGTGCCTGGAGTTTTAGCGGTGACAATGAGCAGTTCTTC. Translated, it gives CAWSFSGDNEQFF.

This chain links TRBV27 with TRBJ2-5; TRBD1 is a possible D gene (5 bases). From germline, CDR1 is MNHEY and CDR2 SMNVEV (reference sequence). V lost 4 bases, J lost 4 bases, and 25 bases lay in between. The CDR3 is made up of 18 amino acids. CDR3 loop: CASSSEAGSVDFPETQYF. CDR3 nucleotide sequence: TGTGCCAGCAGTTCTGAGGCAGGGTCGGTGGATTTTCCAGAGACCCAGTACTTC.

The rearrangement uses TRBV5-1 and TRBJ2-5; 7 nucleotides match TRBD1. The germline gives CDR1 SGHRS, CDR2 YFSETQ. Trimming removed 2 bases from V and 2 bases from J; junction bases left unmatched: 3. The CDR3 is 14 residues long. This chain's CDR3 is CASSFGQVQETQYF. The CDR3 DNA follows: TGCGCCAGCAGCTTCGGACAGGTACAAGAGACCCAGTACTTC.

This clone was picked up one time. The V call is TRBV15, the J call TRBJ2-2; 8 bases fit TRBD2. Germline V gene sequence: CDR1 LNHNV, CDR2 YYDKDF (reference sequence). The CDR3 is made up of 14 amino acids. V was clipped by 7 bases and J by 6 bases; unmatched bases: 7. CDR3 loop: CATINGLAAGELFF. CDR3 coding DNA: TGTGCCACCATTAATGGACTAGCCGCCGGGGAGCTGTTTTTT.

J is TRBJ2-3 and V is TRBV9; D is possibly TRBD2 (5 bases). Trimming removed 5 bases from V and 3 bases from J, with 22 bases in between. CDR1 SGDLS and CDR2 YYNGEE come from the germline V gene. The CDR3 contains 17 residues. CDR3 region: CASSFRAATSGTDTQYF. The CDR3 coding sequence is TGTGCCAGCAGTTTCAGAGCGGCAACATCGGGAACAGATACGCAGTATTTT. The complete variable domain, with remaining parts taken from reference TRBV9 and TRBJ2-3, reads DSGVTQTPKHLITATGQRVTLRCSPRSGDLSVYWYQQSLDQGLQFLIQYYNGEERAKGNILERFSAQQFPDLHSELNLSSLELGDSALYFCASSFRAATSGTDTQYFGPGTRLTVL.

The chain employs TRBV7-8 and TRBJ1-5; D remains unclear. The CDR3 runs 15 residues. V lost 5 bases and J lost 4, with 15 bases in between. Germline CDR1 reads SGHVS; CDR2 reads FQNEAQ. The CDR3 sequence: CASSMDGRANQPQHF. The CDR3 DNA sequence: TGTGCCAGCAGCATGGACGGGAGGGCGAATCAGCCCCAGCATTTT.

CDR3: CASSHGAASNEQFF. The CDR3 DNA is TGTGCCAGCAGCCATGGGGCGGCTAGCAATGAGCAGTTCTTC. V is TRBV7-2 and J is TRBJ2-1, with D maybe TRBD1 (5 bases). Trimming left V 5 bases short and J 6 bases short, with 14 bases between. Germline V CDR1 and CDR2: SGHTA, FQGNSA. The CDR3 spans 14 residues.

This chain links TRBV5-1 with TRBJ2-2; D is unclear. The CDR3 is made up of 15 amino acids. The germline gives CDR1 SGHRS, CDR2 YFSETQ. The ends were cut back, 2 bases at V and 0 bases at J, with 8 bases in the middle. DNA for the CDR3: TGCGCCAGCAGCTTTGCGGTAGCGAACACCGGGGAGCTGTTTTTT. It specifies CASSFAVANTGELFF.

J is TRBJ2-7 and V is TRBV30; D is perhaps TRBD2 (5 bases). The CDR3 totals 11 residues. Germline V CDR1 and CDR2: GTSNPN, SVGIG (reference sequence). V lost 7 bases, J lost 2 bases, and 9 bases lay in between. CDR3 coding DNA: TGTGCCTCGGGGAAAACCTACGAGCAGTACTTC. This gives the protein CASGKTYEQYF.

The rearrangement links TRBV7-7 to TRBJ2-1; D is uncertain. From germline, CDR1 is SSHAT and CDR2 FNYEAQ (reference sequence). V shed 1 base and J shed 9 bases, with 7 bases lying between them. The CDR3 runs to 12 residues. CDR3 sequence: CASSLVGGEQFF. The CDR3 bases are TGTGCCAGCAGCTTAGTCGGCGGTGAGCAGTTCTTC.

J is TRBJ2-7 and V is TRBV7-6; TRBD2 matches 8 bases. Trimming took 2 bases from V and 3 from J; bases not matched to a gene: 3. Per the germline V gene, CDR1 is SGHVS and CDR2 is FNYEAQ. The CDR3 runs 14 residues. For the CDR3, the DNA is TGTGCCAGCAGCTTAAGCGGGAGAGGCTACGAGCAGTACTTC. Protein: CASSLSGRGYEQYF.

This chain links TRBV28 with TRBJ2-5; 7 bases fit TRBD2. V shed 3 bases, J shed 3 bases, and the junction held 7 bases outside the gene matches. Germline V lookup: CDR1 MDHEN, CDR2 SYDVKM. The CDR3 spans 15 residues. Here the CDR3 DNA reads TGTGCCAGCAGTTTGAGCAGGCGGGAGAAAGAGACCCAGTACTTC. Its translation: CASSLSRREKETQYF. The full variable domain, its missing parts supplied by reference TRBV28 and TRBJ2-5, is DVKVTQSSRYLVKRTGEKVFLECVQDMDHENMFWYRQDPGLGLRLIYFSYDVKMKEKGDIPEGYSVSREKKERFSLILESASTNQTSMYLCASSLSRREKETQYFGPGTRLLVL.

This chain links TRBV12-5 with TRBJ2-3; 12 bases agree with TRBD2. V shed 0 bases, J shed 4 bases, and the junction held 2 bases outside the gene matches. Germline V lookup: CDR1 LGHNT, CDR2 FRNRAP. CDR3 length: 16 residues. The CDR3 DNA is TGTGCTAGTGGTTTGGTGCTAGCGGGAGGGCCAGATACGCAGTATTTT. It yields the protein CASGLVLAGGPDTQYF.

The rearrangement joins TRBV10-1 to TRBJ2-1; 8 bases fit TRBD2. Looked up from germline, CDR1 is WNHNN and CDR2 is SYGVQD (reference sequence). This CDR3 is 15 amino acids long. V gave up 4 bases and J gave up 3 bases; unmatched junction bases: 5. CDR3 DNA sequence: TGCGCCAGCAGTGTTAGCGGGGCCCTCTACAATGAGCAGTTCTTC. As protein: CASSVSGALYNEQFF.

The chain joins TRBV7-8 to TRBJ2-1; 10 bases fit TRBD2. With 4 bases clipped from V and 3 bases from J, the junction kept 6 bases outside the gene matches. Per the germline V gene, CDR1 is SGHVS and CDR2 is FQNEAQ. CDR3 length: 16 amino acids. The CDR3: CASSYLAGVIYNEQFF. CDR3 DNA sequence: TGTGCCAGCAGCTACCTAGCGGGAGTCATCTACAATGAGCAGTTCTTC.